These 2 T cell receptor beta chains were all obtained from the same sample, sequenced in a study of blood T cell repertoires in COVID-19. TCRdb's copy holds only in-frame clones and misses some; the assay was immunoSEQ multiplex PCR. This sample has 170,000 or so clones, with around 83% found just once. Sequencing input: peripheral blood. The origin of the receptors is a man aged 50-59 years with active or convalescent COVID-19.

The chain combines TRBV5-4 with TRBJ1-6; D is unresolved. Germline loops: CDR1 SGHNT, CDR2 YYREEE (reference sequence). This CDR3 is 13 amino acids long. V was shortened by 1 base and J by 8 bases, with 7 bases between the two germline ends. CDR3 nucleotides: TGTGCCAGCAGCTTGCAATCAGATTCACCCCTCCACTTT. It codes for CASSLQSDSPLHF.

The chain recombines TRBV13 with TRBJ2-3, with 11 bases lining up with TRBD2. Trimming removed 5 bases from V and 0 bases from J; junction bases left unmatched: 7. Germline V gene lookup returns CDR1 PRHDT and CDR2 FYEKMQ (reference sequence). CDR3 length equals 17 residues. CDR3 DNA sequence: TGTGCCAGCAGCCCACTAGCGGGGGACACTAGCACAGATACGCAGTATTTT. Its translation: CASSPLAGDTSTDTQYF.